The entry below gives a single T cell receptor (beta chain) sequence along with its context. The data are from a study of blood T cell repertoires in COVID-19. Across the study: Samples taken during acute and convalescent COVID-19 were collected in the United States, Italy and Spain.

TCRdb's table, derived via immunoSEQ multiplex PCR, lists solely in-frame clones and lacks some. The sample has about 230,000 clones; approximately 90% are singletons. Seattle enrolled patients during active infection and tracked them longitudinally. The germline gives CDR1 LNHDA, CDR2 SQIVND (reference sequence). The CDR3 sequence is 14 residues long. Deletions cut 1 base from V and 8 bases from J, with 14 bases between. The source is a young man with COVID-19, enrolled during active disease. This chain joins TRBV19 and TRBJ1-2; D may be TRBD1 (5 bases). Sequencing was carried out using peripheral blood. In DNA, the CDR3 is TGTGCCAGTAGTATAGGTTTGGGGCTGGTCGGCTACACCTTC. Translating gives CASSIGLGLVGYTF.